This TCR beta chain was retrieved from a study of cytomegalovirus exposure and HLA in healthy donors. Among the donors, all were healthy bone marrow donors. V was pared by 5 bases and J by 1 base, with 28 bases of the junction left unmatched. The CDR3 is 22 amino acids. CDR1 is SGHVS and CDR2 is FQNEAQ in the germline V gene. Study-level points and caveats: TCR beta chains numbering some 150 were designated cytomegalovirus-associated. A later examination showed that TCR association rates differed by HLA locus, with DRB1 most and HLA-C fewest. A link between a missense DCLRE1C variant and TCR beta V- and J-gene trimming emerged from a later analysis.

The table lists this clone with a few counts. Its antigen is unidentified. PCR used 60 Vbeta primers and 13 Jbeta primers. The assay was immunoSEQ multiplex PCR, and TCRdb's table has in-frame clones only and misses some. The table has around 150,000 clones, 77% seen once; the top ten hold 2% to 2.5%. The sample taken for sequencing was PBMCs. The source of this sequence is a man in his fifties or sixties in good health and CMV-seropositive. V gene TRBV7-8 combines with J gene TRBJ1-1; 7 nucleotides align to TRBD1. The CDR3 DNA reads TGTGCCAGCAGCCCCCAACCCTTACCCTTTAGACAGGGAACGAAAAGGAACACTGAAGCTTTCTTT. Translation: CASSPQPLPFRQGTKRNTEAFF.